This T cell receptor beta chain was sequenced during a study of blood T cell repertoires in COVID-19. On the study more broadly: Samples of COVID-19 (acute and convalescent) were obtained from the United States, Italy and Spain. From T cells, B-cell-depleted T cells, or PBMCs came the material, which was cDNA or gDNA.

Germline CDR1 SGHTA, CDR2 FQGNSA. CDR3 length equals 16 residues. V shed 5 bases, J shed 0 bases, and the junction held 4 bases outside the gene matches. In the study's own analysis: Nucleated cell number was recorded as an estimate derived from reference gene primer amplification. Produced via immunoSEQ multiplex PCR; TCRdb's table is partial and in-frame only. V and J calls and clone size are as listed in that table; D and trimming were resolved from the DNA. The sample includes about 100,000 clones, more than 85% of them seen just once. This sequence joins TRBV7-2 and TRBJ1-6; 7 positions match TRBD1. This receptor was identified in a man aged 50-60 years with active COVID-19. Sequenced material: peripheral blood. CDR3 DNA sequence: TGTGCCAGCAGCATAACAGGGGTCTCCTATAATTCACCCCTCCACTTT. Its protein product is CASSITGVSYNSPLHF. The complete variable domain, with remaining parts taken from reference TRBV7-2 and TRBJ1-6, reads GAGVSQSPSNKVTEKGKDVELRCDPISGHTALYWYRQSLGQGLEFLIYFQGNSAPDKSGLPSDRFSAERTGGSVSTLTIQRTQQEDSAVYLCASSITGVSYNSPLHFGNGTRLTVT.